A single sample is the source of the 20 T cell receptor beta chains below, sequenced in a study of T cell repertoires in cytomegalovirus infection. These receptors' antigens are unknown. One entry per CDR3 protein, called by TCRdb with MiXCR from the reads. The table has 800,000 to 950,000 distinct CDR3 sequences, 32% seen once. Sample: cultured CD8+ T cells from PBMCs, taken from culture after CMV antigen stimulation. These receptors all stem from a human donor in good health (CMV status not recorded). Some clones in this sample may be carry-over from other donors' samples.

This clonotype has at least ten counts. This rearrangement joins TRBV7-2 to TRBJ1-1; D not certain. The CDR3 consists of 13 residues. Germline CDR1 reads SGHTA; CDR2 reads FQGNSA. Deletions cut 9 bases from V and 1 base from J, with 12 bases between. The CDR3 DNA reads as TGTGCCAGTCTAGACACCAGGAACACTGAAGCTTTCTTT. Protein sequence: CASLDTRNTEAFF.

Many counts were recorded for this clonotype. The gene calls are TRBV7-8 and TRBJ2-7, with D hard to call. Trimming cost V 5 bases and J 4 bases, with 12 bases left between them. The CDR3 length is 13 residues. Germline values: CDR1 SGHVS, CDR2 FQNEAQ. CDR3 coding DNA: TGTGCCAGCAGCGCTACGGGTATTTACGAGCAGTACTTC. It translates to CASSATGIYEQYF.

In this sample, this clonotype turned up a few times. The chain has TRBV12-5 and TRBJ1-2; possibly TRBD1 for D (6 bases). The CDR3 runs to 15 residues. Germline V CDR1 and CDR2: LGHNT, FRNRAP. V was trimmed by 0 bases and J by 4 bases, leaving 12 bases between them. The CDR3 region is CASGLVSQGVYGYTF. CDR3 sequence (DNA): TGTGCTAGTGGTTTGGTCTCACAGGGCGTCTATGGCTACACCTTC.

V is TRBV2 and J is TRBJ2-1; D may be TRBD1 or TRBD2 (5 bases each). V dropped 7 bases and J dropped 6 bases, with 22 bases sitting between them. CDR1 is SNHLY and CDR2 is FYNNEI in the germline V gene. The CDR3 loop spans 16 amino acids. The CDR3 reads CASTLIRDEGSNEQFF. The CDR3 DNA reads TGTGCCAGCACCCTAATCCGGGACGAGGGTTCCAATGAGCAGTTCTTC.

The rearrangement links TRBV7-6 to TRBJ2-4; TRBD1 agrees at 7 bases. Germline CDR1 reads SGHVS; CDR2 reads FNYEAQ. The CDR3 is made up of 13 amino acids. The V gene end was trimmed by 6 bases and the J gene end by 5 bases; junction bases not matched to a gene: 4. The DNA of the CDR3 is TGTGCCAGCAGAATCGGGACAGAAAACATTCAGTACTTC. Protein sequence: CASRIGTENIQYF.

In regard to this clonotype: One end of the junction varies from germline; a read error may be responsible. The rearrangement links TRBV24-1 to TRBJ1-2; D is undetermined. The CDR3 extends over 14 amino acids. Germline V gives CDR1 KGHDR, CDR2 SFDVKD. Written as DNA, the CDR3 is TGTGCCACCAGTGACGCTACCCACAACTATGGATACACCTTC. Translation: CATSDATHNYGYTF.

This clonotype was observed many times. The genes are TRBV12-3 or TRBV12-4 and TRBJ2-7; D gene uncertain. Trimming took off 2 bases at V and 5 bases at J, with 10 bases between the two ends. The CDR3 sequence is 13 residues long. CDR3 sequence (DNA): TGTGCCAGCAGTTTAAGCCTCTTCCACGAGCAGTACGTC. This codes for CASSLSLFHEQYV.

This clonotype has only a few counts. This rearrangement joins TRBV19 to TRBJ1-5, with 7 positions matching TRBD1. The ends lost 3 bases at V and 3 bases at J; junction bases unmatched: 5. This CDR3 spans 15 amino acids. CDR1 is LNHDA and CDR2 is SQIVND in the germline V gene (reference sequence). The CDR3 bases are TGTGCCAGTAGTATCTTGACAGGGACCAATCAGCCCCAGCATTTT. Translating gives CASSILTGTNQPQHF.

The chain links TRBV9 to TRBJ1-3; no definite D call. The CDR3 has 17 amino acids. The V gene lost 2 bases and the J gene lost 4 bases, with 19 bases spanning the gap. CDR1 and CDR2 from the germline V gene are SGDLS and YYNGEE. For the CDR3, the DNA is TGTGCCAGCAGCGTTTCCGGGCGAGGACCTGCGGGAAACACCATATATTTT. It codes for CASSVSGRGPAGNTIYF.

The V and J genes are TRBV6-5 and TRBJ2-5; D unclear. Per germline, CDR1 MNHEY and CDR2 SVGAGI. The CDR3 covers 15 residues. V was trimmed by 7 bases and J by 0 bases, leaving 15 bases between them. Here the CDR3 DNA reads TGTGCCAGCACTCCCTTTCATTCGTACCAAGAGACCCAGTACTTC. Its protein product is CASTPFHSYQETQYF.

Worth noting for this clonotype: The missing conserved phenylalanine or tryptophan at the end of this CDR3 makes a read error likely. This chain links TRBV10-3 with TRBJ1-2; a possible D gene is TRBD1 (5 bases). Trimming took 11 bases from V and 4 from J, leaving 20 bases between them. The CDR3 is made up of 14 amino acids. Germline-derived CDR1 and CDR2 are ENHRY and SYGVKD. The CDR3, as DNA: TGTGCCTCCCAATCACCCGGGGCGACCTATGGCTACACCTCC. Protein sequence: CASQSPGATYGYTS.

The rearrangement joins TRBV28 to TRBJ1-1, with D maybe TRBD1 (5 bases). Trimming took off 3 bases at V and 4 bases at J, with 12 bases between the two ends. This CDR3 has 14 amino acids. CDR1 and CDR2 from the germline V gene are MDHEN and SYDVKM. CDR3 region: CASSLGRASTEAFF. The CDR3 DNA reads TGTGCCAGCAGTTTGGGCAGGGCGAGCACTGAAGCTTTCTTT.

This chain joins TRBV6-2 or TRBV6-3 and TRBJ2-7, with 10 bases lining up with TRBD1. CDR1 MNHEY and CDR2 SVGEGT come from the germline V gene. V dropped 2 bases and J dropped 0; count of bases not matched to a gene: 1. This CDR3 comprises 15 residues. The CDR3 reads CASSYRTGGSYEQYF. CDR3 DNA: TGTGCCAGCAGTTACCGGACAGGGGGCTCCTACGAGCAGTACTTC.

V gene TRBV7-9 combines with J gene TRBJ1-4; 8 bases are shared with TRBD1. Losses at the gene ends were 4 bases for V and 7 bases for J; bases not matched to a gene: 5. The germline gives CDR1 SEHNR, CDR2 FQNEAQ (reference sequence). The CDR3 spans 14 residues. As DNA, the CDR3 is TGTGCCAGCAGCTGGACAGGGAACCGTGAAAAACTGTTTTTT. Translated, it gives CASSWTGNREKLFF.

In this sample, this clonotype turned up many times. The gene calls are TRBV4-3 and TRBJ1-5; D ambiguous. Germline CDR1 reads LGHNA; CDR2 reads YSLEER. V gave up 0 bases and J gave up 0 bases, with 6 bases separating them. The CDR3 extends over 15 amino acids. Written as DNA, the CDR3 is TGCGCCAGCAGCCAAGATGGAGTTAGCAATCAGCCCCAGCATTTT. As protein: CASSQDGVSNQPQHF.

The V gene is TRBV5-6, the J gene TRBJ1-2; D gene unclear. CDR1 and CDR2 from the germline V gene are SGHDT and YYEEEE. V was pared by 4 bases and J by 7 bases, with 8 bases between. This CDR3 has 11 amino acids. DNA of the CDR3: TGTGCCAGCAGCGCCGGATCTGGCTACACCTTC. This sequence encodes CASSAGSGYTF.

In nucleotides, the CDR3 is TGTGCTAGTGGTTTAGGGAGTCTAACTGAAGCTTTCTTT. Protein sequence: CASGLGSLTEAFF. V is TRBV12-5 and J is TRBJ1-1; D gene unclear. The CDR3 is made up of 13 amino acids. The V end was cut by 3 bases, the J end by 5 bases, with 10 bases between. From germline, CDR1 is LGHNT and CDR2 FRNRAP. The full variable domain, with the rest looked up from reference TRBV12-5 and TRBJ1-1, is DARVTQTPRHKVTEMGQEVTMRCQPILGHNTVFWYRQTMMQGLELLAYFRNRAPLDDSGMPKDRFSAEMPDATLATLKIQPSEPRDSAVYFCASGLGSLTEAFFGQGTRLTVV.

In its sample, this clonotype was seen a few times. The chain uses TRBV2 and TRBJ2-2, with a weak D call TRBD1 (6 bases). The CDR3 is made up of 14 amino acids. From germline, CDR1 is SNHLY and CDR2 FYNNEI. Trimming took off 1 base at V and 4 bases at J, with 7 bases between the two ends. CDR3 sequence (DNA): TGTGCCAGCAGTGAAGGGACAGTCACCGGGGAGCTGTTTTTT. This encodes CASSEGTVTGELFF.

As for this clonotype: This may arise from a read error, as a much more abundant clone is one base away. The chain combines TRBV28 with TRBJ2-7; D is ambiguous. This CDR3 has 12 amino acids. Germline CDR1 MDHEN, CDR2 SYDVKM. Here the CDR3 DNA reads TGTGACAGCAGTTCCGACCCCTACGAGCAGTACGTC. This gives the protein CDSSSDPYEQYV.

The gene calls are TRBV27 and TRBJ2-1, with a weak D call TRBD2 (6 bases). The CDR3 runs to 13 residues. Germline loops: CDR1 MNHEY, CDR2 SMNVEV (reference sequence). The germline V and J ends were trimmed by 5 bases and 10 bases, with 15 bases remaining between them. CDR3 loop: CASSNGRGVEQFF. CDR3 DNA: TGTGCCAGCAGTAACGGGAGAGGGGTGGAGCAGTTCTTC.